These 17 T cell receptor beta chains were all obtained from the same sample, sequenced in a study of blood T cell repertoires in COVID-19 (dated by TCRdb to 2018 to 2020). The library relied on the immunoSEQ multiplex PCR assay. Not all clones reach the TCRdb copy of this immuneACCESS table, which keeps in-frame sequences only. Checked studies attribute under half of the gap to unresolved V genes and leave the rest unexplained. Present in this sample are tens of thousands of clones, about 82% of which were seen just once. The leading ten clones occupy 4.5% to 6% of the sample. Sequenced input: peripheral blood. All receptors come from a man aged 50-60 years with active COVID-19.

The V and J genes are TRBV6-5 and TRBJ2-5, with 12 bases identical to TRBD2. V lost 8 bases to trimming and J lost 3 bases; unmatched junction nucleotides: 4. This CDR3 has 14 amino acids. Germline CDR1 and CDR2: MNHEY and SVGAGI. The CDR3 region has the DNA TGTGCCAGCGGAACTAGCGGGGGGAAAGAGACCCAGTACTTC. Translating gives CASGTSGGKETQYF.

The J gene is TRBJ2-2, the V gene TRBV5-4; TRBD1 aligns across 9 bases. The V and J ends lost 0 bases and 7 bases, in that order; junction bases with no gene match: 7. The length of the CDR3 is 16 residues. Germline CDR1 and CDR2: SGHNT and YYREEE (reference sequence). The CDR3 spells CASSLAGTGNNGELFF. CDR3 DNA sequence: TGTGCCAGCAGCTTGGCTGGGACAGGGAATAACGGGGAGCTGTTTTTT.

This clone was seen just once. The J gene is TRBJ1-1, the V gene TRBV5-1; D ambiguous. Germline-derived CDR1 and CDR2 are SGHRS and YFSETQ. Between the trimmed V and J ends, which lost 5 bases and 0 bases, there was a span of 11 bases. CDR3 length equals 14 residues. The CDR3 spells CASSQATVNTEAFF. CDR3 sequence (DNA): TGCGCCAGCAGTCAGGCCACTGTGAACACTGAAGCTTTCTTT.

The chain employs TRBV28 and TRBJ1-2; tentatively, D is TRBD1 (6 bases). The CDR3 is 15 residues long. Looked up from germline, CDR1 is MDHEN and CDR2 is SYDVKM. V gave up 5 bases and J gave up 0 bases, with 13 bases separating them. CDR3 DNA sequence: TGTGCCAGCAGTCCCTGGACAGCTACTAACTATGGCTACACCTTC. This translates into CASSPWTATNYGYTF.

This rearrangement joins TRBV6-6 to TRBJ1-5; tentatively, D is TRBD1 (5 bases). The CDR3 runs 12 residues. Germline values: CDR1 MNHNY, CDR2 SVGAGI (reference sequence). V shed 7 bases and J shed 8 bases, with 12 bases lying between them. Here the CDR3 reads CASTRQGEPQHF. The DNA of the CDR3 is TGTGCCAGCACCCGTCAAGGGGAGCCCCAGCATTTT.

The V gene is TRBV5-6, the J gene TRBJ2-1, with 12 nucleotides matching TRBD1. There are 15 residues in the CDR3. The V and J ends lost 4 bases and 8 bases, in that order; junction bases with no gene match: 7. Germline V gene sequence: CDR1 SGHDT, CDR2 YYEEEE. CDR3: CASSVAGQGAHEQFF. In DNA, the CDR3 is TGTGCCAGCAGCGTCGCGGGACAGGGGGCCCATGAGCAGTTCTTC.

J is TRBJ2-5 and V is TRBV18, with TRBD1 matching over 12 bases. Trimming removed 3 bases from V and 5 bases from J; junction bases left unmatched: 13. Germline V lookup: CDR1 KGHSH, CDR2 LQKENI. The CDR3 contains 18 residues. The CDR3 here is CASSPYMIGTGGWETQYF. Here the CDR3 DNA reads TGTGCCAGCTCACCTTACATGATCGGGACAGGGGGCTGGGAGACCCAGTACTTC.

The chain couples TRBV21-1 to TRBJ2-5; TRBD1 reflects the table's D call only, with no check against the DNA. TRBV21-1 is a recognized pseudogene. CDR3 length equals 16 residues. Here the CDR3 reads CASSKGSGQLQETQYF. CDR3 sequence (DNA): TGTGCCAGCAGCAAAGGATCGGGACAACTCCAAGAGACCCAGTACTTC.

CDR3 DNA sequence: TGTGCCACCAGCATAACGACAGGGGGCGGGCAGCCCCAGCATTTT. Encoded protein: CATSITTGGGQPQHF. The chain carries TRBV15 and TRBJ1-5; TRBD1 aligns across 10 bases. The CDR3 is made up of 15 amino acids. Trimming removed 4 bases from V and 7 bases from J; junction bases left unmatched: 7. Germline lookup yields CDR1 LNHNV and CDR2 YYDKDF (reference sequence).

The chain recombines TRBV9 with TRBJ2-7; 8 bases line up with TRBD1. V trimming: 0 bases; J trimming: 4 bases; junction bases outside the gene matches: 3. CDR1 and CDR2 from the germline V gene are SGDLS and YYNGEE. There are 14 residues in the CDR3. In nucleotides, the CDR3 is TGTGCCAGCAGCGTAGCCAGGGGGCGGTACGAGCAGTACTTC. Translated, it gives CASSVARGRYEQYF.

This chain connects TRBV12-5 to TRBJ1-1; weak D call: TRBD1 (6 bases). Germline CDR1 reads LGHNT; CDR2 reads FRNRAP. The V gene lost 3 bases and the J gene lost 4 bases, with 18 bases spanning the gap. The CDR3 contains 16 residues. The CDR3 DNA is TGTGCTAGTGGTTTCAACACAGGGCGAGTAGTCACTGAAGCTTTCTTT. Translation gives CASGFNTGRVVTEAFF.

This clone was detected once. The chain joins TRBV18 to TRBJ2-1; D perhaps matches TRBD1 (5 bases). Germline V CDR1 and CDR2: KGHSH, LQKENI. V was shortened by 2 bases and J by 10 bases, with 12 bases between the two germline ends. The CDR3 has 13 amino acids. The CDR3 spells CASSPVREREQFF. Here the CDR3 DNA reads TGTGCCAGCTCACCAGTCAGGGAAAGGGAGCAGTTCTTC.

This clone was detected only a few times. The chain uses TRBV2 and TRBJ1-5; 7 bases line up with TRBD1. The CDR3 is made up of 18 amino acids. Trimming removed 6 bases from V and 0 bases from J; junction bases left unmatched: 14. The V gene's germline CDR1 is SNHLY and CDR2 FYNNEI. The CDR3 spells CASSPPGQFVDSNQPQHF. DNA for the CDR3: TGTGCCAGCAGCCCTCCGGGACAGTTCGTGGATAGCAATCAGCCCCAGCATTTT.

In its sample, this clone was seen once. The genes are TRBV19 and TRBJ1-6, with D possibly being TRBD1 (5 bases). There are 12 residues in the CDR3. Trimming shortened V by 6 bases and J by 12 bases, and 12 bases separated the two germline ends. The germline V gene encodes CDR1 LNHDA and CDR2 SQIVND (reference sequence). The CDR3 sequence: CASSQGILPLHF. CDR3 nucleotides: TGTGCCAGTAGCCAGGGTATTTTACCCCTCCACTTT. The full variable domain, its missing parts supplied by reference TRBV19 and TRBJ1-6, is DGGITQSPKYLFRKEGQNVTLSCEQNLNHDAMYWYRQDPGQGLRLIYYSQIVNDFQKGDIAEGYSVSREKKESFPLTVTSAQKNPTAFYLCASSQGILPLHFGNGTRLTVT.

CDR3 in DNA: TGTGCCAGCAGTGAACTGGAGGAGCAGTACTTC. Encoded protein: CASSELEEQYF. This rearrangement joins TRBV2 to TRBJ2-7, with unresolved D. The CDR3 runs to 11 residues. V was pared by 2 bases and J by 7 bases, with 6 bases between. In germline, CDR1 is SNHLY, CDR2 FYNNEI.

The chain couples TRBV11-2 to TRBJ1-1; D ambiguous. V lost 0 bases and J lost 0, with 8 bases in between. Germline CDR1 SGHAT, CDR2 FQNNGV. This CDR3 region has 15 residues. In DNA form, the CDR3 reads TGTGCCAGCAGCTTAGACAGATACCTGAACACTGAAGCTTTCTTT. Translating gives CASSLDRYLNTEAFF.

The chain couples TRBV5-5 to TRBJ2-3; D call uncertain. Germline values: CDR1 SGHKS, CDR2 YYEKEE (reference sequence). This CDR3 spans 15 amino acids. V dropped 0 bases and J dropped 0 bases, with 8 bases sitting between them. CDR3 in DNA: TGTGCCAGCAGCTTGGGAGGCGCCAGCACAGATACGCAGTATTTT. Amino acids: CASSLGGASTDTQYF.